A single sample gave rise to the 32 T cell receptor beta chains below, sequenced in a study of blood T cell repertoires in COVID-19. Clones were read by immunoSEQ multiplex PCR, and TCRdb kept only the in-frame ones, dropping some. The table records more than 250,000 clones, around 89% of them present only once. The sequencing sample was made of PBMCs or T cells enriched from blood (not recorded which). These receptors were obtained from a woman aged 40 to 55 with acute COVID-19.

The chain uses TRBV12-3 or TRBV12-4 and TRBJ1-2, with TRBD1 matching over 8 bases. CDR3 size: 12 residues. V was clipped by 6 bases and J by 9 bases; unmatched bases: 6. The CDR3 is CASSLGQASYTF. In DNA, the CDR3 is TGTGCCAGCAGCCTGGGACAGGCGAGCTACACCTTC.

This chain links TRBV24-1 with TRBJ2-2, with 11 bases that match TRBD1. The CDR3 spans 16 residues. Germline trimming cut 6 bases from V and 3 bases from J; bases unmatched to any gene: 5. Germline V gene lookup returns CDR1 KGHDR and CDR2 SFDVKD. The CDR3, as DNA: TGTGCCACCAGTAATCCGGGACAGGGGGACACCGGGGAGCTGTTTTTT. It is translated as CATSNPGQGDTGELFF.

This sequence joins TRBV30 and TRBJ1-5; D unresolved. The V end lost 1 base, the J end lost 2 bases, and 6 bases lay between the germline ends. Per germline, CDR1 GTSNPN and CDR2 SVGIG (reference sequence). The CDR3 runs 13 residues. CDR3 sequence (DNA): TGTGCCTGGAGTGAGTCAGGCAATCAGCCCCAGCATTTT. Protein sequence: CAWSESGNQPQHF. The full variable domain, rest sourced from reference TRBV30 and TRBJ1-5, is SQTIHQWPATLVQPVGSPLSLECTVEGTSNPNLYWYRQAAGRGLQLLFYSVGIGQISSEVPQNLSASRPQDRQFILSSKKLLLSDSGFYLCAWSESGNQPQHFGDGTRLSIL.

This sequence joins TRBV12-3 or TRBV12-4 and TRBJ1-1; 7 nucleotides align to TRBD1. CDR3 size: 13 residues. The V and J ends lost 3 bases and 5 bases, in that order; junction bases with no gene match: 3. The CDR3 DNA is TGTGCCAGCAGTTTGAAGGGGGCTACTGAAGCTTTCTTT. It translates to CASSLKGATEAFF.

The V call is TRBV7-2, the J call TRBJ2-4, with D possibly TRBD1 on 6 matching bases. V was clipped by 2 bases and J by 7 bases, with 12 bases between them. Germline CDR1 is SGHTA and CDR2 is FQGNSA. CDR3 length: 14 amino acids. The CDR3 here is CASSLFRGWNIQYF. CDR3 sequence (DNA): TGTGCCAGCAGCTTATTCAGGGGCTGGAACATTCAGTACTTC.

This clone has a single count. The CDR3 spells CASSSQGTSGTIYF. The CDR3 coding sequence is TGTGCCAGCAGCTCGCAGGGGACCAGTGGCACCATATATTTT. The rearrangement joins TRBV7-9 to TRBJ1-3; D possibly corresponds to TRBD1 (6 bases). V shed 4 bases and J shed 9 bases, with 16 bases lying between them. In germline, CDR1 is SEHNR, CDR2 FQNEAQ (reference sequence). The length of the CDR3 is 14 residues.

The rearrangement joins TRBV4-3 to TRBJ2-5; TRBD2 aligns across 9 bases. Trimming cost V 0 bases and J 2 bases; bases outside gene matches: 7. Germline CDR1 is LGHNA and CDR2 is YSLEER. The length of the CDR3 is 17 residues. Here the CDR3 DNA reads TGCGCCAGCAGCCAAGATCAAAGGACTAGCGAACAAGAGACCCAGTACTTC. It yields the protein CASSQDQRTSEQETQYF.

The chain joins TRBV7-2 to TRBJ1-3; unclear D gene. V was clipped by 4 bases and J by 4 bases, with 8 bases between them. The CDR3 length is 13 residues. The germline V gene encodes CDR1 SGHTA and CDR2 FQGNSA. CDR3 protein: CASSSNRGNTIYF. In nucleotides, the CDR3 is TGTGCCAGCAGCTCCAATCGGGGAAACACCATATATTTT.

The chain employs TRBV11-3 and TRBJ2-1; D gene uncertain. Germline CDR1 is SGHNT and CDR2 is YENEEA. The length of the CDR3 is 15 residues. The V end was cut by 0 bases, the J end by 2 bases, with 8 bases between. DNA for the CDR3: TGTGCCAGCAGCTTAGAAGAGTTCCCCTACAATGAGCAGTTCTTC. Its protein product is CASSLEEFPYNEQFF. Filled out from reference TRBV11-3 and TRBJ2-1, the complete variable domain reads EAGVVQSPRYKIIEKKQPVAFWCNPISGHNTLYWYLQNLGQGPELLIRYENEEAVDDSQLPKDRFSAERLKGVDSTLKIQPAELGDSAVYLCASSLEEFPYNEQFFGPGTRLTVL.

The J gene is TRBJ1-3, the V gene TRBV15; TRBD1 matches at 9 bases. Germline assignment: CDR1 LNHNV and CDR2 YYDKDF (reference sequence). The CDR3 is 16 residues long. V shed 3 bases, J shed 4 bases, and the junction held 7 bases outside the gene matches. CDR3 in DNA: TGTGCCACCAGCAGGGGAGACAGGGGGACAGGAAACACCATATATTTT. This translates into CATSRGDRGTGNTIYF.

This rearrangement joins TRBV7-8 to TRBJ2-5; TRBD2 aligns across 8 bases. CDR3 length equals 18 residues. V trimming: 1 base; J trimming: 4 bases; junction bases outside the gene matches: 14. Germline V gene data show CDR1 as SGHVS and CDR2 as FQNEAQ. The CDR3 here is CASSLVRQRERLGETQYF. The CDR3 bases are TGTGCCAGCAGCTTAGTACGGCAGCGGGAGCGGTTAGGAGAGACCCAGTACTTC.

The CDR3 region is CASSLYALPGFYGYTF. The CDR3 DNA reads as TGTGCCAGCAGTTTATACGCACTCCCAGGGTTCTATGGCTACACCTTC. The chain links TRBV6-5 to TRBJ1-2; D might be TRBD1 (5 bases). The CDR3 has 16 residues. Germline V lookup: CDR1 MNHEY, CDR2 SVGAGI. V was pared by 4 bases and J by 4 bases, with 19 bases between.

The CDR3: CASSDNYNEQFF. Here the CDR3 DNA reads TGTGCCAGCAGCGACAACTACAATGAGCAGTTCTTC. The V gene is TRBV9, the J gene TRBJ2-1; D is uncertain. There are 12 residues in the CDR3. The V and J ends lost 3 bases and 3 bases respectively, with 4 bases between them. The germline V gene has CDR1 SGDLS and CDR2 YYNGEE.

The chain carries TRBV28 and TRBJ1-1, with D perhaps matching TRBD1 (6 bases). The ends were cut back, 1 base at V and 2 bases at J, with 8 bases in the middle. This CDR3 is 14 amino acids long. Germline CDR1 and CDR2: MDHEN and SYDVKM. The CDR3 nucleotides are TGTGCCAGCAGTTTATACAGGGCAAACACTGAAGCTTTCTTT. Protein: CASSLYRANTEAFF. The full variable domain, completed using reference TRBV28 and TRBJ1-1, is DVKVTQSSRYLVKRTGEKVFLECVQDMDHENMFWYRQDPGLGLRLIYFSYDVKMKEKGDIPEGYSVSREKKERFSLILESASTNQTSMYLCASSLYRANTEAFFGQGTRLTVV.

The chain employs TRBV7-2 and TRBJ1-5; D unresolved. Trimming pared 5 bases from V and 3 bases from J, leaving 5 bases between. CDR1 is SGHTA, CDR2 FQGNSA, per germline. The length of the CDR3 is 12 residues. The CDR3 spells CASSTANQPQHF. The CDR3 nucleotides read TGTGCCAGCAGCACAGCCAATCAGCCCCAGCATTTT.

This clone was picked up one time. V and J are TRBV4-3 and TRBJ1-2, with no clear D. Germline V gene sequence: CDR1 LGHNA, CDR2 YSLEER. The CDR3 totals 15 residues. V was cut by 1 base and J by 1 base, with 10 bases left in between. The CDR3 bases are TGCGCCAGCAGCCAAGGTATTGGCAGTAACTATGGCTACACCTTC. Translated, it gives CASSQGIGSNYGYTF.

The V call is TRBV11-3, the J call TRBJ1-3; D is unclear. The CDR3 contains 14 residues. The germline V and J ends were trimmed by 3 bases and 1 base, with 7 bases remaining between them. Germline V CDR1 and CDR2: SGHNT, YENEEA. The CDR3 is CASSFKRSGNTIYF. The CDR3 DNA is TGTGCCAGCAGCTTCAAACGGTCTGGAAACACCATATATTTT.

V usage is TRBV6-5 and J usage is TRBJ1-5, with 7 bases lining up with TRBD1. Trimming cost V 4 bases and J 9 bases; bases outside gene matches: 12. Germline CDR1 and CDR2: MNHEY and SVGAGI. CDR3 length: 15 residues. CDR3 protein: CASSSTGDSRAPQHF. CDR3 nucleotides: TGTGCCAGCAGTTCCACCGGGGACAGCAGGGCGCCCCAGCATTTT.

This chain joins TRBV19 and TRBJ2-5; tentative D call: TRBD1 (5 bases). This CDR3 has 14 residues. Germline CDR1 LNHDA, CDR2 SQIVND (reference sequence). V lost 3 bases, J lost 5 bases, and 13 bases lay in between. CDR3: CASSMSRARETQYF. CDR3 coding DNA: TGTGCCAGTAGTATGTCCAGGGCCCGTGAGACCCAGTACTTC.

This clone came up once. The chain joins TRBV6-4 to TRBJ2-1; 8 nucleotides agree with TRBD2. The V and J ends lost 4 bases and 9 bases, in that order; junction bases with no gene match: 8. CDR1 is MRHNA, CDR2 SNTAGT, per germline. The CDR3 is 14 amino acids. CDR3 DNA: TGTGCCAGCAGTGTAGCGGGAAACGGTCCTGAGCAGTTCTTC. Protein: CASSVAGNGPEQFF.

The chain uses TRBV24-1 and TRBJ2-3; D gene unclear. The V end lost 4 bases, the J end lost 2 bases, and 15 bases lay between the germline ends. Per the germline V gene, CDR1 is KGHDR and CDR2 is SFDVKD. This CDR3 region has 16 residues. This CDR3 is CATSDPRTGDTDTQYF. The CDR3 DNA reads TGTGCCACCAGTGACCCTCGAACCGGTGACACAGATACGCAGTATTTT.

CDR3 sequence (DNA): TGTGCCAGCAGTCTGACACAAGATAATTCACCCCTCCACTTT. Protein product: CASSLTQDNSPLHF. This rearrangement joins TRBV28 to TRBJ1-6; D not resolved. CDR3 length: 14 amino acids. The germline V gene encodes CDR1 MDHEN and CDR2 SYDVKM. Trimming removed 5 bases at V and 5 bases at J, with 10 bases between.

The chain is built from TRBV9 and TRBJ2-7; a weak D match, TRBD1 (5 bases). Germline CDR1 and CDR2: SGDLS and YYNGEE. The CDR3 sequence is 14 residues long. Trimming took off 0 bases at V and 3 bases at J, with 10 bases between the two ends. CDR3 sequence reads: CASSVEAGFYEQYF. The CDR3 region has the DNA TGTGCCAGCAGCGTAGAGGCAGGGTTCTACGAGCAGTACTTC.

This clone came up once. This chain connects TRBV5-4 to TRBJ2-7, with 8 bases identical to TRBD2. Germline V gives CDR1 SGHNT, CDR2 YYREEE (reference sequence). The CDR3 sequence is 14 residues long. J was trimmed by 3 bases and V by 4 bases; bases with no gene match: 6. The CDR3 DNA is TGTGCCAGCAGCCCGGGGGGGACTAGCTACGAGCAGTACTTC. Translation gives CASSPGGTSYEQYF. Based on the CDR3 plus reference TRBV5-4 and TRBJ2-7, the full variable domain is ETGVTQSPTHLIKTRGQQVTLRCSSQSGHNTVSWYQQALGQGPQFIFQYYREEENGRGNFPPRFSGLQFPNYSSELNVNALELDDSALYLCASSPGGTSYEQYFGPGTRLTVT.

The chain recombines TRBV27 with TRBJ2-3; D unresolved. The germline V gene has CDR1 MNHEY and CDR2 SMNVEV (reference sequence). The CDR3 extends over 15 amino acids. Trimming left V 2 bases short and J 3 bases short, with 12 bases between. DNA for the CDR3: TGTGCCAGCAGTTTAGATGGCCCTAGAACAGATACGCAGTATTTT. This encodes CASSLDGPRTDTQYF.

The J gene is TRBJ2-2, the V gene TRBV24-1; TRBD1 matches at 9 bases. The CDR3 runs 14 residues. The V and J ends lost 7 bases and 4 bases, in that order; junction bases with no gene match: 3. CDR1 is KGHDR, CDR2 SFDVKD, per germline. DNA of the CDR3: TGTGCCACCAGGAGGACAGGGGCCACCGGGGAGCTGTTTTTT. This sequence encodes CATRRTGATGELFF.

This clone has just one count. This chain joins TRBV29-1 and TRBJ1-1; 9 bases agree with TRBD1. The CDR3 runs to 14 residues. V gave up 6 bases and J gave up 4 bases; unmatched junction bases: 9. CDR1 is SQVTM, CDR2 ANQGSEA, per germline. CDR3 in DNA: TGCAGCGTCTCCCCGGGACAGGGCTCCACTGAAGCTTTCTTT. Protein sequence: CSVSPGQGSTEAFF. The full variable domain, its missing parts supplied by reference TRBV29-1 and TRBJ1-1, is SAVISQKPSRDICQRGTSLTIQCQVDSQVTMMFWYRQQPGQSLTLIATANQGSEATYESGFVIDKFPISRPNLTFSTLTVSNMSPEDSSIYLCSVSPGQGSTEAFFGQGTRLTVV.

The rearrangement uses TRBV18 and TRBJ1-6, with 11 bases matching TRBD1. The germline V gene encodes CDR1 KGHSH and CDR2 LQKENI. The length of the CDR3 is 14 residues. V shed 5 bases, J shed 8 bases, and the junction held 2 bases outside the gene matches. The CDR3 sequence: CASSTGQGDSPLHF. In DNA, the CDR3 is TGTGCCAGCTCAACGGGACAGGGGGATTCACCCCTCCACTTT.

The rearrangement uses TRBV18 and TRBJ1-2, with TRBD1 as a possible D gene (6 bases). The V end was cut by 2 bases, the J end by 4 bases, with 8 bases between. CDR3 length: 13 amino acids. CDR1 and CDR2 from the germline V gene are KGHSH and LQKENI. The CDR3 coding sequence is TGTGCCAGCTCACCAGGGGGCGGCTATGGCTACACCTTC. Translated: CASSPGGGYGYTF.

The J gene is TRBJ1-4, the V gene TRBV27, with 11 bases fitting TRBD1. CDR1 and CDR2 (germline): MNHEY, SMNVEV (reference sequence). Losses at the gene ends were 3 bases for V and 8 bases for J; bases not matched to a gene: 11. This CDR3 has 17 amino acids. The CDR3 reads CASSFSDRGPDSEKLFF. The CDR3 DNA reads TGTGCCAGCAGTTTTTCGGACAGGGGGCCGGATTCGGAAAAACTGTTTTTT.

The J gene is TRBJ1-5, the V gene TRBV19, with D possibly being TRBD1 (6 bases). The V and J ends lost 3 bases and 0 bases respectively, with 12 bases between them. CDR3 length equals 16 residues. The V gene's germline CDR1 is LNHDA and CDR2 SQIVND (reference sequence). The CDR3 sequence: CASSMVGGYSNQPQHF. CDR3 sequence (DNA): TGTGCCAGTAGTATGGTAGGGGGTTATAGCAATCAGCCCCAGCATTTT.

The genes are TRBV18 and TRBJ1-3; D perhaps matches TRBD1 (6 bases). Germline V gives CDR1 KGHSH, CDR2 LQKENI. This CDR3 is 15 amino acids long. Trimming removed 1 base from V and 0 bases from J, with 7 bases in between. Written as DNA, the CDR3 is TGTGCCAGCTCACCACGAGGGGGCTCTGGAAACACCATATATTTT. Its translation: CASSPRGGSGNTIYF. Looking up the rest from reference TRBV18 and TRBJ1-3 gives the full variable domain: NAGVMQNPRHLVRRRGQEARLRCSPMKGHSHVYWYRQLPEEGLKFMVYLQKENIIDESGMPKERFSAEFPKEGPSILRIQQVVRGDSAAYFCASSPRGGSGNTIYFGEGSWLTVV.